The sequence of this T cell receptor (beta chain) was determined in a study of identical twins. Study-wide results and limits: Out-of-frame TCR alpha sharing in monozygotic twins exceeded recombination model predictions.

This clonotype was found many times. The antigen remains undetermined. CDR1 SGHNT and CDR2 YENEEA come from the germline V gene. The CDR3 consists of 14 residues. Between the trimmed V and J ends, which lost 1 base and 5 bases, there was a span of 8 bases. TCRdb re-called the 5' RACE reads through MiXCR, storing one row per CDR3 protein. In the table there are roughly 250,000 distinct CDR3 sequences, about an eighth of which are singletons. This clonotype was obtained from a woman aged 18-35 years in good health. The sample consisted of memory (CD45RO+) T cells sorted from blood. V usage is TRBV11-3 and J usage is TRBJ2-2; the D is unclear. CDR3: CASSLGRSTGELFF. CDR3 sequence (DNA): TGTGCCAGCAGCTTAGGGCGGAGTACCGGGGAGCTGTTTTTT.